This entry features one TCR beta chain sequence. Its antigen is unidentified. This entry belongs to a study of T cell repertoires in cytomegalovirus infection. This CDR3 comprises 17 residues. The V gene's germline CDR1 is MRHNA and CDR2 SNTAGT. The J segment lost 4 bases and the V segment lost 4 bases, leaving 14 bases of the junction unmatched. One entry per CDR3 protein, called by TCRdb with MiXCR from the reads. The sample has 600,000 to 800,000 distinct CDR3 sequences, roughly a quarter seen once. General observations from the study: Of the TCR beta families, the public ones yielded a cumulative frequency that identified carriers of CMV plus the relevant HLA. In two of eight donors, the top clonotype was HLA-C-restricted CMV-specific.

V gene TRBV6-4 combines with J gene TRBJ1-2; 8 nucleotides align to TRBD1. The clonotype comes from a human donor in good health (CMV status not recorded). Some clones in this sample may be carry-over from other donors' samples. Sequenced sample: CD8+ T cells from PBMCs. CDR3 loop: CASSAQDRALKIYGYTF. The DNA for the CDR3 is TGTGCCAGCAGTGCCCAGGACAGGGCCCTTAAAATCTATGGCTACACCTTC.